These 12 T cell receptor beta chains came from one sample sequenced in a study of blood T cells in healthy people across ages. A second about 6 to 12 cycle PCR used barcoded and J-beta primers. TCRdb used MiXCR to reprocess the 5' RACE reads, holding one entry per CDR3 protein. The data show around 850,000 distinct CDR3 sequences, roughly 35% seen once. The sample was blood. These receptor sequences come from a man between 18 and 29 years old in good health.

This clonotype was seen only once. The chain combines TRBV12-3 or TRBV12-4 with TRBJ2-5; 12 positions agree with TRBD1. V trimming: 1 base; J trimming: 11 bases; junction bases outside the gene matches: 11. This CDR3 has 16 amino acids. Here the CDR3 reads CASSLDPGQGAGEQYF. The CDR3, as DNA: TGTGCCAGCAGTTTAGATCCGGGACAGGGGGCGGGTGAGCAGTACTTC.

For the CDR3, the DNA is TGCGCCAGCAGCCAAGGACAGGGGGATCAAGAGACCCAGTACTTC. Translation: CASSQGQGDQETQYF. V gene TRBV4-1 combines with J gene TRBJ2-5; 9 nucleotides line up with TRBD1. Trimming at V came to 1 base and at J to 2 bases, leaving 2 bases not matched to a gene. This CDR3 has 15 residues. Germline V gives CDR1 MGHRA, CDR2 YSYEKL.

This clonotype was seen more than once but under ten times. This chain uses TRBV7-2 with TRBJ2-7; D gene uncertain. Germline values: CDR1 SGHTA, CDR2 FQGNSA. V lost 1 base and J 7 bases, leaving 17 bases between the germline ends. CDR3 length equals 15 residues. DNA of the CDR3: TGTGCCAGCAGCTTAGAAGGGTCGAAGTACAATGAGCAGTACTTC. This sequence encodes CASSLEGSKYNEQYF.

Details on this clonotype: Compared with germline, one end of the junction differs, possibly owing to a read error. V is TRBV7-2 and J is TRBJ1-1; a weak D match, TRBD1 (6 bases). CDR1 and CDR2 from the germline V gene are SGHTA and FQGNSA. This CDR3 spans 15 amino acids. This chain's CDR3 is CATSAYKTGNTEAFF. The CDR3 DNA is TGTGCCACCAGCGCGTATAAAACAGGGAATACTGAAGCTTTCTTT.

A remark on this clonotype: A much larger clone is a single base away; this may be a read error. The CDR3 loop is CSARVPQETQYF. The CDR3 DNA is TGCAGTGCTAGAGTCCCCCAAGAGACCCAGTACTTC. The rearrangement links TRBV20-1 to TRBJ2-5; D not certain. In germline, CDR1 is DFQATT, CDR2 SNEGSKA (reference sequence). The CDR3 totals 12 residues. Between the trimmed V and J ends, which lost 1 base and 1 base, there was a span of 4 bases.

Ten or more counts support this clonotype. J is TRBJ1-2 and V is TRBV4-1; D is ambiguous. The length of the CDR3 is 18 residues. Trimming pared 2 bases from V and 8 bases from J, leaving 27 bases between. The germline V gene encodes CDR1 MGHRA and CDR2 YSYEKL. The CDR3 sequence: CASSQPKQRSDGTGGYTF. CDR3 coding DNA: TGCGCCAGCAGCCAACCCAAACAAAGGTCCGACGGAACTGGGGGCTACACCTTC.

This clonotype has more than one count but fewer than ten. The chain carries TRBV12-3 or TRBV12-4 and TRBJ1-2; D may be TRBD1 (5 bases). The CDR3 length is 14 residues. The germline V and J ends were trimmed by 2 bases and 8 bases, with 15 bases remaining between them. The CDR3 here is CASSLMVGQLGYTF. The CDR3 bases are TGTGCCAGCAGTTTAATGGTCGGACAATTGGGCTACACCTTC.

This clonotype has more than one count but fewer than ten. The chain is built from TRBV29-1 and TRBJ1-6; the D gene is possibly TRBD1 (5 bases). Trimming removed 4 bases from V and 7 bases from J, with 11 bases in between. Germline CDR1 is SQVTM and CDR2 is ANQGSEA. This CDR3 region has 13 residues. CDR3 sequence: CSVGMTANSPLHF. CDR3 sequence (DNA): TGCAGCGTTGGGATGACAGCAAATTCACCCCTCCACTTT.

On this clonotype: This CDR3 is missing its conserved last phenylalanine or tryptophan, likely due to a read error. The V and J genes are TRBV20-1 and TRBJ2-1, with a weak D call TRBD1 (6 bases). This CDR3 comprises 16 residues. CDR1 is DFQATT, CDR2 SNEGSKA, per germline (reference sequence). DNA for the CDR3: TGCAGTGCTGGAGATACAGGGTGGGGCTCCTACAATGAGCAGTTCCTC. Its translation: CSAGDTGWGSYNEQFL.

This chain uses TRBV2 with TRBJ2-1, with 12 positions matching TRBD2. With V trimmed by 4 bases and J by 3 bases, 4 bases remained unmatched. Germline loops: CDR1 SNHLY, CDR2 FYNNEI. The CDR3 sequence is 16 residues long. CDR3 sequence (DNA): TGTGCCAGCAGTGGGACTAGCGGGGATTACTACAATGAGCAGTTCTTC. Residues: CASSGTSGDYYNEQFF.

In its sample, this clonotype was seen many times. The J gene is TRBJ2-7, the V gene TRBV15; TRBD2 is a possible D gene (6 bases). Looked up from germline, CDR1 is LNHNV and CDR2 is YYDKDF (reference sequence). V was shortened by 5 bases and J by 0 bases, with 17 bases between the two germline ends. The CDR3 extends over 16 amino acids. The CDR3 sequence: CATSSYGGESSYEQYF. The DNA of the CDR3 is TGTGCCACCAGCTCTTACGGGGGAGAAAGCTCCTACGAGCAGTACTTC. Full variable domain (remainder filled in from reference TRBV15 and TRBJ2-7): DAMVIQNPRYQVTQFGKPVTLSCSQTLNHNVMYWYQQKSSQAPKLLFHYYDKDFNNEADTPDNFQSRRPNTSFCFLDIRSPGLGDTAMYLCATSSYGGESSYEQYFGPGTRLTVT.

This rearrangement joins TRBV20-1 to TRBJ2-5; D is unclear. CDR1 is DFQATT, CDR2 SNEGSKA, per germline (reference sequence). The CDR3 has 16 residues. V was clipped by 2 bases and J by 1 base, with 17 bases between them. The CDR3 DNA is TGCAGTGCTAGATCCTCAGGAGCAGTCATCCAAGAGACCCAGTACTTC. This sequence encodes CSARSSGAVIQETQYF.